A single sample gave rise to the 10 T cell receptor beta chains below, sequenced in a study of blood T cell repertoires in COVID-19. Sequenced by immunoSEQ multiplex PCR; TCRdb stores in-frame clones only, minus some. The sample consists of approximately 260,000 clones, approximately 90% of them appearing once. Sequences were obtained from PBMCs or T cells enriched from blood (not recorded which). These receptors were obtained from a woman in her 40s with acute COVID-19.

Concerning this clone: A read error may produce the germline difference seen at one junction end. The chain employs TRBV7-9 and TRBJ2-3; 12 bases align to TRBD2. The germline gives CDR1 SEHNR, CDR2 FQNEAQ (reference sequence). This CDR3 is built from 12 residues. CDR3 amino acids: CASSPGLAGQDF. The CDR3 region has the DNA TGTGCCAGCAGCCCAGGACTAGCGGGACAGGATTTT. Together with reference TRBV7-9 and TRBJ2-3, the CDR3 gives the full variable domain: DTGVSQNPRHKITKRGQNVTFRCDPISEHNRLYWYRQTLGQGPEFLTYFQNEAQLEKSRLLSDRFSAERPKGSFSTLEIQRTEQGDSAMYLCASSPGLAGQDFGPGTRLTVL.

The chain links TRBV7-2 to TRBJ2-5; 12 bases match TRBD2. The CDR3 consists of 16 residues. Germline CDR1 SGHTA, CDR2 FQGNSA. With V trimmed by 4 bases and J by 4 bases, 7 bases remained unmatched. CDR3 coding DNA: TGTGCCAGCAGCTCCAACGCGGGACTAGCGGGAGAGACCCAGTACTTC. It is translated as CASSSNAGLAGETQYF.

The gene calls are TRBV7-9 and TRBJ1-1, with 8 bases matching TRBD1. CDR3 length equals 14 residues. Unmatched junction bases numbered 6, after V lost 5 bases and J lost 4 bases. Per the germline V gene, CDR1 is SEHNR and CDR2 is FQNEAQ (reference sequence). The CDR3 coding sequence is TGTGCCAGCAGCCGACAGGGGCGATCCACTGAAGCTTTCTTT. Its translation is CASSRQGRSTEAFF.

The chain recombines TRBV29-1 with TRBJ2-3, with 8 bases aligning to TRBD1. V lost 2 bases to trimming and J lost 3 bases; unmatched junction nucleotides: 19. Germline V gene data show CDR1 as SQVTM and CDR2 as ANQGSEA. The CDR3 spans 19 residues. This CDR3 is CSVEKGQGKFRSGTDTQYF. The CDR3 DNA follows: TGCAGCGTTGAAAAAGGACAGGGAAAATTCAGGTCAGGGACAGATACGCAGTATTTT.

The chain employs TRBV18 and TRBJ1-1; 8 bases fit TRBD1. Germline CDR1 reads KGHSH; CDR2 reads LQKENI. The length of the CDR3 is 15 residues. Losses at the gene ends were 4 bases for V and 5 bases for J; bases not matched to a gene: 9. CDR3 loop: CASSLWDRSGTEAFF. In DNA, the CDR3 is TGTGCCAGCTCACTTTGGGACAGGTCGGGAACTGAAGCTTTCTTT.

V gene TRBV6-4 combines with J gene TRBJ1-2; the match to TRBD1 covers 9 bases. Looked up from germline, CDR1 is MRHNA and CDR2 is SNTAGT. Trimming at V came to 3 bases and at J to 7 bases, leaving 6 bases not matched to a gene. The CDR3 consists of 14 residues. In DNA, the CDR3 is TGTGCCAGCAGTGAGACAGGGGGTGCCGGTGGCTACACCTTC. Protein: CASSETGGAGGYTF.

This chain uses TRBV7-3 with TRBJ2-2; tentative D call: TRBD2 (5 bases). This CDR3 is 17 amino acids long. The V end lost 6 bases, the J end lost 3 bases, and 20 bases lay between the germline ends. In germline, CDR1 is SGHTA, CDR2 FQGTGA. The DNA of the CDR3 is TGTGCCAGCAGGTATACTTCGGGGAGTAAAGACACCGGGGAGCTGTTTTTT. As protein: CASRYTSGSKDTGELFF.

The chain has TRBV4-1 and TRBJ2-1, with TRBD2 matching 8 bases. CDR1 is MGHRA, CDR2 YSYEKL, per germline. Trimming cost V 0 bases and J 4 bases; bases outside gene matches: 8. This CDR3 is 17 amino acids long. The DNA of the CDR3 is TGCGCCAGCAGCCAAGATCAGTTTCGGGGGGGATACAATGAGCAGTTCTTC. This encodes CASSQDQFRGGYNEQFF.

This chain links TRBV7-8 with TRBJ2-7; D unresolved. The CDR3 spans 14 residues. Germline CDR1 and CDR2: SGHVS and FQNEAQ. Trimming took off 1 base at V and 3 bases at J, with 10 bases between the two ends. The CDR3 bases are TGTGCCAGCAGCTTAGACACCGAAGTCTACGAGCAGTACGTC. It codes for CASSLDTEVYEQYV.

This chain's CDR3 is CSAGLNGGYTF. The CDR3 bases are TGCAGCGCTGGACTAAACGGGGGCTACACCTTC. The rearrangement uses TRBV29-1 and TRBJ1-2, with unresolved D. Between the trimmed V and J ends, which lost 7 bases and 8 bases, there was a span of 14 bases. In germline, CDR1 is SQVTM, CDR2 ANQGSEA. There are 11 residues in the CDR3. The full variable domain, with the rest looked up from reference TRBV29-1 and TRBJ1-2, is SAVISQKPSRDICQRGTSLTIQCQVDSQVTMMFWYRQQPGQSLTLIATANQGSEATYESGFVIDKFPISRPNLTFSTLTVSNMSPEDSSIYLCSAGLNGGYTFGSGTRLTVV.